The following is a T cell receptor beta chain sequence with its context. The antigen is undetermined. Other DNA sequences of this sample code for an identical CDR3. The sample is drawn from a study of shared clonotypes between healthy human individuals. An approximately 200 ng quantity of DNA, about 30,000 T cell genomes, went into the sorted-subset replicate PCRs. Here immunoSEQ multiplex PCR was the method, and the copy in TCRdb shows in-frame clones only, minus some. This repertoire shows 2 million to 3 million clones, 80% to 95% found once; its top ten account for roughly 0.36%. The donors were adults (healthy and HIV-negative) with no recent acute infections or vaccinations. CDR1 is SGHTA and CDR2 is FQGTGA in the germline V gene. V was clipped by 3 bases and J by 0 bases, with 5 bases between them. The length of the CDR3 is 14 residues. Findings and caveats of the study: Several donors held about 5% of naive CD4 clonotypes in common. Collection of samples was limited to blood; tissue repertoires likely differ.

The clonotype comes from a man aged 18 to 30 in good health. Some clones in this sample may be carry-over from other donors' samples. The sequenced sample consisted of naive CD4+ T cells from PBMCs. Stated subset: CD45RA+ positively selected. This rearrangement joins TRBV7-3 to TRBJ2-2, with a tentative D call TRBD1 (5 bases). The CDR3 spells CASSLDTNTGELFF. The CDR3 DNA is TGTGCCAGCAGCTTGGACACGAACACCGGGGAGCTGTTTTTT.